This T cell receptor (beta chain) was identified in a study of cytomegalovirus exposure and HLA in healthy donors (dated by TCRdb to 2016 to 2017). In terms of the full investigation: An earlier analysis of approximately 590 of the donors reported 250 to 300 Gb of sequence data and 100 million to 140 million unique TCR beta sequences from 190 million or so T cells. An early release that covered some 630 HLA-typed donors contained 250 to 350 gigabases of sequencing data and about 84 million unique TCR sequences. Among the roughly 400 genotyped donors, approximately 77% belonged to the genetic ancestry cluster associated with self-reported Caucasian donors. The aim of the study was to test whether cataloging public T cell receptors could identify signatures of past pathogen exposure. Using immunosequencing, the study profiled T cell repertoires from around 670 subjects and related those repertoires to cytomegalovirus serostatus. In addition to the first cohort of roughly 700 subjects, a separate validation cohort of about 120 different subjects was used. The study combined high-throughput TCR immunosequencing, statistical association of individual TCRs with disease status, and machine learning to predict cytomegalovirus infection status. A later analysis re-analyzed previously published TCR beta repertoires from about 600 donors and added high-resolution HLA genotyping to study TCR occurrence patterns. The later analysis used no new phenotypic data to find candidate immune exposures, relying instead on TCR beta sequences and their occurrence across donors. To decide whether each TCR beta V gene segment behaved as functional or pseudogenic, an earlier analysis of some 600 of the donors relied on high-throughput TCR beta sequencing. Donor age, sex, ethnicity and CMV serostatus were collected together with the repertoire data. A later genetic analysis used genome-wide SNP genotypes for about 65% of the 666 donors, treating that subset as a discovery cohort. Every repertoire in the discovery cohort had been generated on one and the same sequencing platform. HLA typing covered class I and class II loci at four-digit resolution. Typing coverage differed by locus: A, B, C, DRB1 and DQB1 were typed in about 620-630 donors, DQA1 in roughly 500, DPA1 in some 570, and DPB1 in roughly 450. A handful of DR-DQ haplotypes were handled as single units for association and clustering because linkage in the cohort was strong. Across 398 genotyped donors of the cohort, an average of approximately 220,000 unique TCR beta nucleotide sequences per donor were sequenced, and roughly 20% of those sequences were non-productive.

Library prep was done by the immunoSEQ multiplex PCR assay. A mixture of 60 forward primers for TCR Vbeta segments and 13 reverse primers for TCR Jbeta segments was used in the multiplex PCR. Amplification of the CDR3 region of rearranged TCR beta genes was performed with a multiplex PCR assay on genomic DNA. On the Illumina HiSeq System, the amplified TCR beta libraries were sequenced as 87-base-pair reads. On the study's bioinformatics: Across the 666 repertoires, a later analysis counted tens of millions of unique TCR beta chains, 8.5 million to 12 million of which were shared by at least two donors. Raw reads were error-corrected and collapsed into unique sequences with a nearest-neighbor algorithm that merged closely related sequences to remove PCR and sequencing errors. V, D and J gene segments were assigned by aligning CDR3 sequences to IMGT reference sequences. For a sequence to be retained, a match of at least six nucleotides to both a V gene segment and a J gene segment was required. A rearrangement was called productive if the CDR3 had no stop codons and remained in frame with V and J, and every other rearrangement was called non-productive. CDR3 was defined according to IMGT convention as the region running from the second conserved V-encoded cysteine to the conserved J-encoded phenylalanine. In an earlier analysis of more than 550 of the donors, sequences lacking an unambiguous match to a single V gene segment were excluded. An earlier analysis of roughly 590 of the donors called V segments functional above 56.7% productive rearrangements and segregating when the between-donor standard deviation exceeded 5%. A statistical classification framework was built for diagnosing cytomegalovirus status from the catalog of TCR beta chain sequences. V and J gene assignment, in a later analysis, came from comparing TCR nucleotide sequences with IMGT/GENE-DB human TR gene sequences. In a later analysis, CDR3 sequences and most-parsimonious VDJ recombination scenarios were assigned using the TCRdist pipeline. In a later analysis, each TCR beta chain was defined by its CDR3 amino acid sequence together with its V-gene family, and reads lacking a unique V-gene family were excluded. A later analysis removed nearly 600 highly shared, low-generation-probability nucleotide sequences to deal with suspected cross-contamination and a sequencing artifact. For each public chain, a later analysis derived a clonal expansion index from normalized ranks of inferred template counts within each repertoire. In a later analysis, generation probabilities were computed using a VDJ recombination model fitted to out-of-frame rearrangements, and the results were checked against IGoR. Hypergeometric tests were used in a later analysis to score TCR-TCR, TCR-HLA and TCR-CMV co-occurrence, with a repertoire-size bias correction applied to the TCR pairs. A later analysis estimated false discovery rates by permuting HLA or CMV assignments 20 times. In a later analysis, co-occurring TCRs were grouped using DBSCAN, and TCRdist sequence similarity was added for clustering within HLA-allele-positive subsets. For co-occurrence clustering, repertoires with fewer than 30,000 or more than 120,000 public chains were excluded, along with five or six repertoires with anomalous nucleotide sharing. TCRdb re-hosts the immuneACCESS table, in-frame sequences only. Its copies lack some clones; in the studies checked, an unresolved V gene accounts for under half of them, and the cause for the rest is not known. Clonal size and the V and J genes are those of that table, whereas D and trimming came from the DNA. The sample table includes around 55,000 clones. The ten most abundant clones make up 8.9% of the sample.

Broader findings and caveats from the paper: Assigning TCR associations to individual alleles was difficult when HLA alleles, especially DR and DQ, strongly co-occurred. Specific HLA alleles were associated with more than 15,000 TCR beta sequences at a false discovery rate of 0.05 in a later analysis. Only TCR beta chains were sequenced in this cohort, and the absence of alpha or paired-chain data limited detectable features. Some IMGT-functional V segments, including TRBV6-2 and TRBV6-3, could not be distinguished by the 87-base-pair reads and were therefore excluded. Correlated functional status among segregating V segments might reflect linkage disequilibrium, but an unknown experimental factor could not be ruled out. A later analysis found that most CMV-associated TCR beta chains appeared HLA-restricted, with HLA associations seemingly driven largely by CMV exposure. In a later analysis, TCR association rates were found to vary across HLA loci, with the most associated TCRs seen for DRB1 alleles and the fewest for HLA-C alleles. In a later analysis, several top co-occurrence clusters were reported to appear linked to parvovirus B19, influenza, CMV and Epstein-Barr virus. In an earlier analysis of fewer than 750 of the donors, most TCR beta V segments were observed in productive rearrangements about 87% or about 30% of the time, broadly matching IMGT annotations. For the cohort, immune exposure information was limited to CMV serostatus. Because some donors lacked HLA typing at each locus, the association tests relied only on the typed subset. In vitro tests confirmed that three of the cytomegalovirus-associated TCR beta chains recognize cytomegalovirus antigens. A further reported finding was that TCR beta sequences accurately predicted the HLA-A and HLA-B alleles for most subjects in the first cohort. The classifier was reported to diagnose cytomegalovirus status with high specificity and sensitivity in both the original cohort and the validation cohort. In a later analysis, HLA-associated TCR beta chains were found to be more clonally expanded and to have lower generation probabilities than equally common non-associated chains. A cluster of highly shared sequence variants was judged likely to represent a technical artifact of the sequencing pipeline. The authors suggested that the approach could potentially be extended to other disease states and immunological phenotypes. A later genetic analysis reported fewer N-insertions in productive TCRs among donors in an Asian-associated ancestry cluster than the approximately 700-donor mean. V-gene and J-gene trimming of TCR beta chains was associated with a missense DCLRE1C variant in a later genetic analysis, and the association was replicated in an independent cohort. The presence/absence analyses assumed that sequencing depth was roughly uniform across donors, and that assumption may not be true. Because counts were too low, approximately 15 rarely observed V segments, including chromosome 9 orphons, were excluded from the earlier analysis of 587 of the donors. The study gave a list of about 150 TCR beta chains associated with cytomegalovirus. Most TCR sequences were observed very rarely across donors, whereas some public TCRs were present in many individuals.

The cohort comprised 710 or so healthy bone marrow donors. At the time of sampling, every cohort member was nominally healthy, though immune exposures that went unrecorded were likely present. The donor was CMV seropositive and belonged to the group of more than 250 seropositive cohort members. A peripheral blood sample was collected from each donor, and TCR beta sequencing was performed on peripheral blood mononuclear cells. The Qiagen DNeasy Blood Extraction Kit was used to extract genomic DNA from the blood cell samples. Of note for this clone: Its antigen is unknown.

The CDR3 spans 14 residues, from the cysteine through the phenylalanine. Only the CDR3 DNA stays, 42 bases, in frame from base 1. CDR1 and CDR2 are drawn from the germline V gene: MNHNS, SASEGT. Unmatched junction bases come to 6, with V trimmed by 10 bases and J by 1 base. The rearrangement joined TRBV6-1 to TRBJ2-2; TRBD2 matches 7 bases in the middle. The sequence came from a man in his forties or fifties in good health and CMV-seropositive. Input material: PBMCs. The nucleotide sequence is given as TGTGCCACCCGAGGACTAGAGAACACCGGGGAGCTGTTTTTT. This sequence encodes CATRGLENTGELFF.